These 20 T cell receptor beta chains originate from one sample sequenced in a study of shared clonotypes between healthy human individuals (TCRdb year 2020). Receptor libraries were prepared by the immunoSEQ multiplex PCR assay. Held by TCRdb, this immuneACCESS table contains in-frame sequences only and omits some clones. Under half of the omission traces to an unresolved V gene where checked; the cause of the rest is unknown. For this sample there are roughly 2.2 million clones; roughly 92% appear just once. Approximately 0.4% of the sample lies in the top ten. The sample taken for sequencing was naive CD4+ T cells from PBMCs. Per the publication, the cell subset or site label means: CD45RA+ positively selected. Receptors were obtained from a man aged 18 to 29 in good health. Some clones in this sample may be carry-over from other donors' samples.

The V and J genes are TRBV30 and TRBJ1-2; D is unresolved. Per the germline V gene, CDR1 is GTSNPN and CDR2 is SVGIG (reference sequence). Trimming shortened V by 0 bases and J by 8 bases, and 19 bases separated the two germline ends. The CDR3 has 15 residues. CDR3: CAWSVPPRGREGYTF. CDR3 nucleotides: TGTGCCTGGAGTGTACCCCCCCGGGGAAGAGAGGGCTACACCTTC.

V is TRBV7-8 and J is TRBJ2-1; 9 nucleotides agree with TRBD1. This CDR3 has 14 amino acids. Trimming removed 7 bases from V and 6 bases from J; junction bases left unmatched: 7. CDR1 SGHVS and CDR2 FQNEAQ come from the germline V gene. Here the CDR3 reads CASTRDRATNEQFF. DNA of the CDR3: TGTGCCAGCACTCGGGACAGGGCGACCAATGAGCAGTTCTTC.

The chain joins TRBV5-1 to TRBJ2-5; TRBD2 is a possible D gene (6 bases). The CDR3 extends over 13 amino acids. Trimming pared 2 bases from V and 5 bases from J, leaving 10 bases between. Germline values: CDR1 SGHRS, CDR2 YFSETQ. The CDR3 bases are TGCGCCAGCAGCTTTGGAGGGCCGGAGACCCAGTACTTC. Translation gives CASSFGGPETQYF.

The chain recombines TRBV29-1 with TRBJ2-2, with D hard to call. The V end was cut by 6 bases, the J end by 1 base, with 9 bases between. In germline, CDR1 is SQVTM, CDR2 ANQGSEA. The CDR3 loop spans 13 amino acids. The CDR3 region has the DNA TGCAGCGTCTCAGGTGGGAACACCGGGGAGCTGTTTTTT. Translated, it gives CSVSGGNTGELFF.

The genes are TRBV7-3 and TRBJ2-3, with TRBD1 as a possible D gene (5 bases). This CDR3 is built from 15 residues. CDR1 and CDR2 (germline): SGHTA, FQGTGA. The V and J ends lost 3 bases and 2 bases respectively, with 12 bases between them. In nucleotides, the CDR3 is TGTGCCAGCAGCTTCAGGGTCGGCTCCACAGATACGCAGTATTTT. Translating it yields CASSFRVGSTDTQYF.

The V call is TRBV5-1, the J call TRBJ1-4; weak D call: TRBD1 (5 bases). V lost 4 bases, J lost 6 bases, and 16 bases lay in between. This CDR3 contains 15 residues. Germline loops: CDR1 SGHRS, CDR2 YFSETQ. The CDR3 DNA sequence: TGCGCCAGCAGCCTTGAAGAGGGGTTTCATGAAAAACTGTTTTTT. Translation: CASSLEEGFHEKLFF.

A few counts support this clone. The rearrangement uses TRBV29-1 and TRBJ1-1; tentatively, D is TRBD1 (6 bases). The CDR3 spans 13 residues. Trimming shortened V by 4 bases and J by 5 bases, and 14 bases separated the two germline ends. The germline CDR1 and CDR2 sequences are SQVTM and ANQGSEA. CDR3 DNA: TGCAGCGTTGTTCAGGGGATTGCGACTGAAGCTTTCTTT. Translating it yields CSVVQGIATEAFF.

This clone appeared once. The V call is TRBV5-1, the J call TRBJ2-5, with D tentatively TRBD2 (5 bases). From germline, CDR1 is SGHRS and CDR2 YFSETQ. V was cut by 0 bases and J by 3 bases, with 9 bases left in between. The CDR3 has 14 residues. CDR3 region: CASSLVEAEETQYF. CDR3 nucleotide sequence: TGCGCCAGCAGCTTGGTCGAAGCGGAAGAGACCCAGTACTTC.

The chain's CDR3 is CASTFGGQYTEAFF. CDR3 DNA sequence: TGTGCCAGCACCTTCGGGGGACAGTACACTGAAGCTTTCTTT. The chain has TRBV7-2 and TRBJ1-1; 7 bases align to TRBD1. Germline V CDR1 and CDR2: SGHTA, FQGNSA. Trimming removed 7 bases from V and 3 bases from J; junction bases left unmatched: 8. CDR3 size: 14 residues.

As concerns this clone: Compared with germline, one end of the junction differs, possibly owing to a read error. The chain has TRBV7-9 and TRBJ2-5; TRBD1 or TRBD2 may be the D gene (5 bases each). Germline V CDR1 and CDR2: SEHNR, FQNEAQ (reference sequence). The CDR3 sequence is 15 residues long. The CDR3 nucleotides read TGTGCCAGCAGCCGAGGGTCCGGGGCGCAAGAGCCCCAGTACTTC. Protein: CASSRGSGAQEPQYF.

V and J are TRBV9 and TRBJ2-1; a weak D match, TRBD2 (7 bases). Germline values: CDR1 SGDLS, CDR2 YYNGEE. The V end lost 2 bases, the J end lost 8 bases, and 14 bases lay between the germline ends. The CDR3 is 14 amino acids. The CDR3 sequence is CASSVEGGADEQFF. The CDR3 region has the DNA TGTGCCAGCAGCGTCGAGGGGGGGGCCGATGAGCAGTTCTTC. Looking up the rest from reference TRBV9 and TRBJ2-1 gives the full variable domain: DSGVTQTPKHLITATGQRVTLRCSPRSGDLSVYWYQQSLDQGLQFLIQYYNGEERAKGNILERFSAQQFPDLHSELNLSSLELGDSALYFCASSVEGGADEQFFGPGTRLTVL.

The chain is built from TRBV6-1 and TRBJ2-7; D possibly corresponds to TRBD2 (5 bases). This CDR3 contains 14 residues. The germline V and J ends were trimmed by 8 bases and 0 bases, with 14 bases remaining between them. Germline assignment: CDR1 MNHNS and CDR2 SASEGT. CDR3 loop: CASSRARDSYEQYF. The CDR3 coding sequence is TGTGCCAGCTCCCGGGCTCGGGACTCCTACGAGCAGTACTTC.

The genes are TRBV6-5 and TRBJ2-5; a weak D match, TRBD1 (5 bases). This CDR3 region has 12 residues. Germline assignment: CDR1 MNHEY and CDR2 SVGAGI. V was trimmed by 6 bases and J by 2 bases, leaving 7 bases between them. DNA of the CDR3: TGTGCCAGCAGGACAGCTCAAGAGACCCAGTACTTC. Its translation: CASRTAQETQYF.

V is TRBV9 and J is TRBJ2-2; the match to TRBD1 covers 9 bases. From germline, CDR1 is SGDLS and CDR2 YYNGEE. The V and J ends lost 0 bases and 7 bases, in that order; junction bases with no gene match: 7. This CDR3 has 16 amino acids. The CDR3 loop is CASSVVGQGIGGELFF. CDR3 nucleotides: TGTGCCAGCAGCGTAGTGGGACAGGGAATTGGCGGGGAGCTGTTTTTT.

This chain joins TRBV28 and TRBJ1-2, with D possibly being TRBD1 (5 bases). The CDR3 runs to 13 residues. V lost 3 bases and J lost 6, with 11 bases in between. Germline CDR1 is MDHEN and CDR2 is SYDVKM. The CDR3 nucleotides are TGTGCCAGCAGTTTGGGGCTTGGGGATGGCTACACCTTC. Amino acids: CASSLGLGDGYTF.

A word on this clone: Additional DNA sequences in this sample encode the identical CDR3. The chain uses TRBV29-1 and TRBJ1-1, with D uncertain. Germline loops: CDR1 SQVTM, CDR2 ANQGSEA. The CDR3 contains 13 residues. V dropped 5 bases and J dropped 3 bases, with 13 bases sitting between them. The CDR3, as DNA: TGCAGCGTTCGGGGTCAGTATGACACTGAAGCTTTCTTT. Encoded protein: CSVRGQYDTEAFF.

The chain uses TRBV5-4 and TRBJ1-4; TRBD1 matches at 8 bases. The CDR3 length is 15 residues. Per germline, CDR1 SGHNT and CDR2 YYREEE (reference sequence). Trimming removed 2 bases from V and 8 bases from J; junction bases left unmatched: 8. The CDR3 spells CASSFTGGGNEKLFF. In DNA form, the CDR3 reads TGTGCCAGCAGCTTTACAGGGGGGGGTAACGAAAAACTGTTTTTT.

The chain combines TRBV5-1 with TRBJ2-5; D is possibly TRBD1 (5 bases). Germline CDR1 reads SGHRS; CDR2 reads YFSETQ. CDR3 length: 14 amino acids. V shed 2 bases and J shed 1 base, with 9 bases lying between them. The CDR3 here is CASSFRVGQETQYF. CDR3 DNA: TGCGCCAGCAGCTTCAGGGTTGGCCAAGAGACCCAGTACTTC. Together with reference TRBV5-1 and TRBJ2-5, the CDR3 gives the full variable domain: KAGVTQTPRYLIKTRGQQVTLSCSPISGHRSVSWYQQTPGQGLQFLFEYFSETQRNKGNFPGRFSGRQFSNSRSEMNVSTLELGDSALYLCASSFRVGQETQYFGPGTRLLVL.

The chain has TRBV7-9 and TRBJ1-2; 10 nucleotides agree with TRBD1. Germline-derived CDR1 and CDR2 are SEHNR and FQNEAQ (reference sequence). Trimming took 5 bases from V and 7 from J; bases not matched to a gene: 13. CDR3 length equals 16 residues. CDR3 DNA sequence: TGTGCCAGCAGCGAAATCTCCGGGACAGGGGATATTGGCTACACCTTC. This encodes CASSEISGTGDIGYTF.

V gene TRBV4-1 combines with J gene TRBJ2-1; D is undetermined. The CDR3 has 17 residues. Trimming removed 1 base at V and 0 bases at J, with 13 bases between. Germline CDR1 is MGHRA and CDR2 is YSYEKL. The CDR3 protein is CASSQVPVRSSYNEQFF. The CDR3 DNA reads TGCGCCAGCAGCCAAGTCCCCGTCCGTAGCTCCTACAATGAGCAGTTCTTC.